The 5 T cell receptor beta chains below come from one sample, sequenced in a study of blood T cells in healthy people across ages. It was with a sample-barcoded 5' primer and a J-beta primer mix that a second PCR of about 7 to 12 cycles was run. TCRdb fed the 5' RACE reads into MiXCR, producing one record per CDR3 protein. This sample yields about 1.1 million distinct CDR3 sequences, of which roughly two fifths are seen a single time; approximately 14% belongs to the top ten. The specimen was blood. The receptors shown here come from a young man in good health.

This clonotype was counted only a few times. The rearrangement uses TRBV29-1 and TRBJ2-3, with D perhaps assigned TRBD1 or TRBD2 (6 bases each). This CDR3 has 16 amino acids. CDR1 is SQVTM and CDR2 is ANQGSEA in the germline V gene. Trimming left V 0 bases short and J 1 base short, with 14 bases between. The CDR3, as DNA: TGCAGCGTTGAAGATCCGGAGGGGGTCGGCACAGATACGCAGTATTTT. This translates into CSVEDPEGVGTDTQYF.

The J gene is TRBJ1-1, the V gene TRBV27, with D possibly matching TRBD1 (5 bases). CDR1 and CDR2 from the germline V gene are MNHEY and SMNVEV (reference sequence). The CDR3 runs to 15 residues. The V gene lost 3 bases and the J gene lost 5 bases, with 16 bases spanning the gap. CDR3 DNA: TGTGCCAGCAGTTTCCGTACTTGGGGCAGGACTGAAGCTTTCTTT. Amino acids: CASSFRTWGRTEAFF.

The chain has TRBV29-1 and TRBJ2-7; D remains ambiguous. The CDR3 contains 12 residues. V was cut by 4 bases and J by 5 bases, with 12 bases left in between. Germline assignment: CDR1 SQVTM and CDR2 ANQGSEA. The CDR3 is CSVAIPVHEQYF. As DNA, the CDR3 is TGCAGCGTTGCTATTCCCGTCCACGAGCAGTACTTC.

A few counts support this clonotype. The gene calls are TRBV5-1 and TRBJ1-2; 7 positions match TRBD1. From germline, CDR1 is SGHRS and CDR2 YFSETQ. The length of the CDR3 is 15 residues. The J segment lost 6 bases and the V segment lost 0 bases, leaving 8 bases of the junction unmatched. This CDR3 reads CASSLEGAGINGYTF. CDR3 DNA: TGCGCCAGCAGCTTGGAGGGGGCAGGAATTAATGGCTACACCTTC. Looking up the rest from reference TRBV5-1 and TRBJ1-2 gives the full variable domain: KAGVTQTPRYLIKTRGQQVTLSCSPISGHRSVSWYQQTPGQGLQFLFEYFSETQRNKGNFPGRFSGRQFSNSRSEMNVSTLELGDSALYLCASSLEGAGINGYTFGSGTRLTVV.

The chain combines TRBV27 with TRBJ1-2; D is uncertain. The V end was cut by 11 bases, the J end by 8 bases, with 15 bases between. Germline V gene sequence: CDR1 MNHEY, CDR2 SMNVEV (reference sequence). The CDR3 is 11 amino acids. CDR3 in DNA: TGTGCCTACTGGGATAAGGGAGGCTACACCTTC. Encoded protein: CAYWDKGGYTF.